This TCR beta chain originates from a study of blood T cell repertoires in COVID-19. Original processing notes: Estimated nucleated cell counts came from reference gene primer amplification. TCRdb's table, derived via immunoSEQ multiplex PCR, lists solely in-frame clones and lacks some. That table supplies the V and J calls and clone size; D and trimming were determined from the DNA. The sample lists just under 350,000 clones, under 95% occurring once. The CDR3 has 12 residues. The germline V gene has CDR1 DFQATT and CDR2 SNEGSKA (reference sequence). V was trimmed by 3 bases and J by 8 bases, leaving 13 bases between them.

The TCR was taken from a woman aged 18-29 years who had recovered from COVID-19. The chain joins TRBV20-1 to TRBJ1-2, with no clear D. Sequencing was done on a sample of peripheral blood. DNA of the CDR3: TGCAGTGCTAGTACTGGGCTTGGCGGCTACACCTTC. Amino acid sequence: CSASTGLGGYTF.